A selection of T cell receptor beta chains follows, all from one sample in a study of PD-L1 blockade in urothelial cancer. Generated by immunoSEQ multiplex PCR, the TCRdb table keeps only in-frame clones and is missing some. The table shows 120,000 or so clones, with roughly 86% occurring only once. Sequencing used PBMCs, obtained around atezolizumab (anti-PD-L1) treatment. These TCRs come from a man in his fifties with urothelial cancer. Each CDR3 is given with its conserved first and last residue. A D gene is named only where the DNA matches it firmly. Some rows mark clone size as missing; the rest say once, few, many or name a class of expanded clone.

d_gene	abundance	v_gene	j_gene	len	CDR3nt	CDR3aa
TRBD1	once	TRBV6-1	TRBJ2-4	15	TGTGCCAGCAGCGCCGGGACAGTGAGCAGGGACATTCAGTACTTC	CASSAGTVSRDIQYF
-	-	TRBV9	TRBJ2-5	13	TGTGCCAGCAGCGTAAGCGACCAAGAGACCCAGTACTTC	CASSVSDQETQYF
-	-	TRBV2	TRBJ1-3	13	TGTGCCAGCAGTATGCGCTCTGGAAACACCATATATTTT	CASSMRSGNTIYF
-	-	TRBV5-1	TRBJ2-2	15	TGCGCCAGCAGCCCGGACTTCCTCGGCACCGGGGAGCTGTTTTTT	CASSPDFLGTGELFF
-	-	TRBV25-1	TRBJ1-1	12	TGTGCCAGCAGTGATATCAGGGGAGCGGCTTTCTTT	CASSDIRGAAFF
-	once	TRBV4-2	TRBJ1-1	16	TGTGCCAGCAGCCAAGATGCCTACGGGAGAAACACTGAAGCTTTCTTT	CASSQDAYGRNTEAFF
-	once	TRBV7-3	TRBJ1-2	14	TGTGCCAGCAGCGCTTCGGGTCTCGAGTATGGCTACACCTTC	CASSASGLEYGYTF
-	-	TRBV7-9	TRBJ1-4	14	TGTGCCAGCAGCTTAGTCTCTAGCCGTGAAAAACTGTTTTTT	CASSLVSSREKLFF
-	-	TRBV5-1	TRBJ2-1	15	TGCGCCAGCAGCTTGGACGGGAGCGGGCCAGGTGAGCAGTTCTTC	CASSLDGSGPGEQFF
-	-	TRBV11-2	TRBJ2-5	16	TGTGCCAGCAGCTTAGGGGCCGGACAGTTACAAGAGACCCAGTACTTC	CASSLGAGQLQETQYF
TRBD2	-	TRBV19	TRBJ2-7	15	TGTGCCAGTAGTATTGGTGCTAGCGGTTCCTACGAGCAGTACTTC	CASSIGASGSYEQYF
-	-	TRBV28	TRBJ2-5	15	TGTGCCAGCAGTCCAACACCGACCGCATCGGGGACCCAGTACTTC	CASSPTPTASGTQYF
-	-	TRBV28	TRBJ2-2	14	TGTGCCAGCAGTTTACCAGGCAACACCGGGGAGCTGTTTTTT	CASSLPGNTGELFF
TRBD2	-	TRBV9	TRBJ2-1	18	TGTGCCAGCAGCGTACATTTAGGCGGGGGGAGCTCCTACAATGAGCAGTTCTTC	CASSVHLGGGSSYNEQFF
TRBD1	-	TRBV27	TRBJ1-1	17	TGTGCCAGCAGTCCATTCGCTCCCGGACAGGGGAACACTGAAGCTTTCTTT	CASSPFAPGQGNTEAFF
-	-	TRBV21-1	TRBJ2-3	15	TGTGCCAGCACCCAACTAGCGGGGCGCACAGATACGCAGTATTTT	CASTQLAGRTDTQYF
-	-	TRBV9	TRBJ1-5	15	TGTGCCAGCAGCTCCTTAGGGGTGAGCAATCAGCCCCAGCATTTT	CASSSLGVSNQPQHF
TRBD2	-	TRBV27	TRBJ2-7	22	TGTGCCAGCAGTACCCGTGGACAGGGACTAGCGGGCCGCGAAAAACCTTTATACGAGCAGTACTTC	CASSTRGQGLAGREKPLYEQYF
TRBD2	-	TRBV6-5	TRBJ2-1	16	TGTGCCAGCAGTTATGGGGGACTAGCGCATAGGAATGAGCAGTTCTTC	CASSYGGLAHRNEQFF
TRBD2	-	TRBV4-1	TRBJ2-4	19	TGCGCCAGCAGCCAAGATTTGACTAGCGGAGTACTAGCCAAAAACATTCAGTACTTC	CASSQDLTSGVLAKNIQYF
TRBD1	-	TRBV30	TRBJ2-7	14	TGTGCCCTGGACAGGGCCTCCTTTTCCTACGAGCAGTACTTC	CALDRASFSYEQYF
TRBD2	-	TRBV9	TRBJ2-1	18	TGTGCCAGCAGCGTAGAATCCCTAGCGGGCAGCTCCTACAATGAGCAGTTCTTC	CASSVESLAGSSYNEQFF
TRBD2	-	TRBV25-1	TRBJ2-7	15	TGTGCCAGCAGTGCTACTAGCGGGACAGCCGACGAGCAGTACTTC	CASSATSGTADEQYF
-	-	TRBV5-1	TRBJ2-1	16	TGCGCCAGCACAGAGAAGATGGGAACTAGCTCCAATGAGCAGTTCTTC	CASTEKMGTSSNEQFF
-	once	TRBV18	TRBJ2-3	12	TGTGCCAGCTCTTCGGACCGCCATGGGGCATATTTT	CASSSDRHGAYF
TRBD1	-	TRBV6-5	TRBJ1-1	15	TGTGCCAGCAGGAGGACAGGGAGTATGAACACTGAAGCTTTCTTT	CASRRTGSMNTEAFF
-	-	TRBV18	TRBJ2-7	15	TGTGCCAGCTCACCTAGTTGGGCAGGGTGGTACGAGCAGTACTTC	CASSPSWAGWYEQYF
-	once	TRBV4-1	TRBJ1-4	16	TGCGCCAGCAGCCCCGATGGTACGAAAACAAATGAAAAACTGTTTTTT	CASSPDGTKTNEKLFF
TRBD2	-	TRBV5-1	TRBJ2-3	15	TGCGCCAGCAGCTTGGGCGGGAGGGATCCAGATACGCAGTATTTT	CASSLGGRDPDTQYF
-	many	TRBV9	TRBJ1-3	14	TGTGCCAGCAGCCCACAGGGAAATGGAAACACCATATATTTT	CASSPQGNGNTIYF
TRBD1	-	TRBV28	TRBJ1-3	15	TGTGCCAGCAGCACAGACAGGGCCTCTGGAAACACCATATATTTT	CASSTDRASGNTIYF
-	-	TRBV28	TRBJ2-7	12	TGTGCCAGCATTGGGCAGGCTAACGAGCAGTACTTC	CASIGQANEQYF
-	-	TRBV21-1	TRBJ1-1	13	TGTGCCAGCCGAGAGGCCACCTGGACTGAAGCTTTCTTT	CASREATWTEAFF
TRBD2	-	TRBV5-1	TRBJ2-5	14	TGCGCCAGCAGGGAAGCGGGAGTAGATGAGACCCAGTACTTC	CASREAGVDETQYF
-	-	TRBV28	TRBJ1-2	13	TGTGCCAGCGGCTTCGCTTCTGAGGCTGGCTACACCTTC	CASGFASEAGYTF
-	-	TRBV7-9	TRBJ1-5	15	TGTGCCAGCAGCTTAGCCGGGGGGACGGATCAGCCCCAGCATTTT	CASSLAGGTDQPQHF
-	-	TRBV15	TRBJ2-6	15	TGTGCCACCAGCAGAGTAGCATCTGGGGCCAACGTCCTGACTTTC	CATSRVASGANVLTF
-	-	TRBV5-6	TRBJ1-2	12	TGTGCCAGCAGCACGACTCCGCCTGGCTACACCTTC	CASSTTPPGYTF
-	once	TRBV28	TRBJ1-2	14	TGTGCCAGCAGTTTATTGGTCAAGCGGGATGGCTACACCTTC	CASSLLVKRDGYTF
-	few	TRBV10-3	TRBJ2-3	13	TGTGCCATCAGGGTCGAGTCCACAGATACGCAGTATTTT	CAIRVESTDTQYF
TRBD2	-	TRBV5-1	TRBJ2-1	16	TGCGCCAGCAGCTTCTTGGTGGGAGGGAACGCGGATGAGCAGTTCTTC	CASSFLVGGNADEQFF
-	once	TRBV11-2	TRBJ1-4	14	TGTGCCAGCAGCTTATCGTATTCTAATGAAAAACTGTTTTTT	CASSLSYSNEKLFF
-	few	TRBV4-1	TRBJ2-3	16	TGCGCCAGCAGCCAAAGGCCCCAAACGGGAGCAGATACGCAGTATTTT	CASSQRPQTGADTQYF
TRBD2	-	TRBV27	TRBJ2-1	16	TGTGCCAGCAGTCTAACGGCCGGACTAGACTACAATGAGCAGTTCTTC	CASSLTAGLDYNEQFF
TRBD2	few	TRBV29-1	TRBJ2-3	14	TGCAGCGTGACGCTAGCGGGAGGCAGTGATACGCAGTATTTT	CSVTLAGGSDTQYF
TRBD2	-	TRBV27	TRBJ2-3	16	TGTGCCAGCAGTAAGAGACTAGCGGGTGGTACAGATACGCAGTATTTT	CASSKRLAGGTDTQYF
TRBD1	-	TRBV19	TRBJ1-2	15	TGTGCCAGTAGTAGCGGACAGGGTACTAACTATGGCTACACCTTC	CASSSGQGTNYGYTF
TRBD2	-	TRBV6-6	TRBJ2-7	16	TGTGCCAGCAGTACGAGACTAGCGGGAGTTTCCTACGAGCAGTACTTC	CASSTRLAGVSYEQYF
-	-	TRBV19	TRBJ2-1	15	TGTGCCAGTAGTATCTTCGGGTGGGCGGGCAATGAGCAGTTCTTC	CASSIFGWAGNEQFF
TRBD1	-	TRBV7-9	TRBJ2-5	13	TGTGCCAGCTCGAGGACAGGGGAGGAGACCCAGTACTTC	CASSRTGEETQYF
TRBD2	-	TRBV19	TRBJ2-1	15	TGTGCCAGTTCTGAATTTAGCGGAGGGAGGGGAGAGCAGTTCTTC	CASSEFSGGRGEQFF
TRBD2	-	TRBV19	TRBJ2-5	16	TGTGCCAGTAGTTTGGGAGGACTAGCGCAAGGAGAGACCCAGTACTTC	CASSLGGLAQGETQYF
-	-	TRBV4-2	TRBJ2-7	14	TGTGCCAGCAGCCAAGGGGGGGACTCCTACGAGCAGTACTTC	CASSQGGDSYEQYF
-	once	TRBV5-1	TRBJ2-5	14	TGCGCCAGCAGCTTGGTTCCACTGAGAGAGACCCAGTACTTC	CASSLVPLRETQYF
-	-	TRBV6-4	TRBJ2-3	14	TGTGCCAGCAGTGATCGCGGGTTCACAGATACGCAGTATTTT	CASSDRGFTDTQYF